Listed below are T cell receptor beta chains from one sample, sequenced in a study of CD8 T cells in Susac syndrome. TCRdb ran MiXCR on the immunoSEQ multiplex PCR reads and lists one entry per CDR3 protein. The table shows fewer than 350,000 distinct CDR3 sequences, with around 85% occurring only once. The sample consisted of CD8+ T cells from PBMCs. All receptors derive from a human donor with multiple sclerosis. The CDR3 runs from the conserved cysteine through the conserved F or W. The D gene is left open where the match is weak. Part of the rows lack a size; the others show once, few, many or a class for expanded clones.

v_call	d_call	j_call	clone_size	cdr3_aa	cdr3_nt
TRBV14	TRBD2	TRBJ2-3	-	CASSLRDRLAGGDTQYF	TGTGCCAGCAGCCTTCGCGACCGACTAGCGGGAGGGGATACGCAGTATTTT
TRBV27	-	TRBJ2-2	once	CASSFGGPKGGELFF	TGTGCCAGCAGTTTTGGCGGGCCGAAGGGAGGGGAGCTGTTTTTT
TRBV7-9	-	TRBJ2-1	-	CASSWGSSVEQFF	TGTGCCAGCAGCTGGGGGTCTAGCGTTGAGCAGTTCTTC
TRBV27	-	TRBJ2-1	-	CASSLLLGELSNEQFF	TGTGCCAGCAGTTTATTGTTGGGTGAGCTGAGCAATGAGCAGTTCTTC
TRBV4-3	-	TRBJ2-5	few	CASSQDPGLRETQYF	TGCGCCAGCAGCCAAGATCCAGGGCTGAGAGAGACCCAGTACTTC
TRBV10-1	-	TRBJ1-1	-	CASSDNPGNTEAFF	TGCGCCAGCAGTGATAACCCAGGGAACACTGAAGCTTTCTTT
TRBV11-1	TRBD1	TRBJ1-1	-	CASSSSRQGYTEAFF	TGTGCCAGCAGCAGCTCGAGACAGGGGTACACTGAAGCTTTCTTT
TRBV29-1	-	TRBJ2-1	once	CSVFSGLSSYNEQFF	TGCAGCGTTTTTTCGGGATTAAGCTCCTACAATGAGCAGTTCTTC
TRBV27	TRBD2	TRBJ2-1	-	CASSQGTSGYNEQFF	TGCGCCAGCAGCCAAGGGACTAGCGGCTACAATGAGCAGTTCTTC
TRBV24-1	TRBD1	TRBJ2-3	-	CATSDLGTGLPDTQYF	TGTGCCACCAGTGATTTGGGGACAGGGTTACCAGATACGCAGTATTTT
TRBV30	TRBD2	TRBJ2-1	-	CAWSVPRLASEQFF	TGTGCCTGGAGTGTACCCCGACTAGCGAGTGAGCAGTTCTTC
TRBV7-9	TRBD1	TRBJ2-2	-	CASSPRDRVSTGELFF	TGTGCCAGCAGCCCCCGGGACAGGGTCTCCACCGGGGAGCTGTTTTTT
TRBV28	-	TRBJ1-1	-	CASSFLMTVTEAFF	TGTGCCAGCAGTTTCCTTATGACGGTCACTGAAGCTTTCTTT
TRBV29-1	-	TRBJ2-1	-	CSVESLGEQFF	TGCAGCGTTGAATCGCTAGGGGAGCAGTTCTTC
TRBV4-3	-	TRBJ1-5	-	CASSQEVGQAYQPQHF	TGCGCCAGCAGCCAAGAGGTTGGGCAGGCTTATCAGCCCCAGCATTTT
TRBV19	-	TRBJ2-1	-	CASSIDRWGSGSYNEQFF	TGTGCCAGTAGTATAGATCGGTGGGGATCTGGTTCCTACAATGAGCAGTTCTTC
TRBV7-9	-	TRBJ2-1	-	CASSIEGSPYNEQFF	TGTGCCAGCAGCATCGAGGGGAGCCCCTACAATGAGCAGTTCTTC
TRBV18	TRBD2	TRBJ2-1	-	CASSPPGLAGVLDEQFF	TGTGCCAGCTCACCACCGGGACTAGCGGGAGTGCTCGATGAGCAGTTCTTC
TRBV6-2/TRBV6-3	TRBD1	TRBJ2-1	-	CASSWGTANEQFF	TGTGCCAGCAGTTGGGGGACAGCCAATGAGCAGTTCTTC
TRBV18	-	TRBJ2-1	-	CASSRFLRGSNEYNEQFF	TGTGCCAGCTCACGCTTCCTTAGAGGGAGTAACGAATACAATGAGCAGTTCTTC
TRBV7-6	-	TRBJ2-4	-	CASSLGQLNIQYF	TGTGCCAGCAGCTTAGGACAGCTGAACATTCAGTACTTC
TRBV27	-	TRBJ2-1	-	CASSFNGGEQFF	TGTGCCAGCAGTTTTAATGGGGGTGAGCAGTTCTTC
TRBV6-5	TRBD1	TRBJ1-1	-	CASSYHRDRGNTEAFF	TGTGCCAGCAGTTACCACAGGGACAGGGGAAACACTGAAGCTTTCTTT
TRBV24-1	TRBD1	TRBJ2-7	-	CATSESGQGGYEQCF	TGTGCCACCAGTGAGTCGGGACAGGGGGGTTACGAGCAGTGCTTC
TRBV27	TRBD1	TRBJ1-2	-	CASRSGGSGYGYTF	TGTGCCAGCAGGTCAGGGGGCTCAGGCTATGGCTACACCTTC
TRBV5-1	-	TRBJ1-1	-	CASSLMTMNTEAFF	TGCGCCAGCAGCTTGATGACGATGAACACTGAAGCTTTCTTT
TRBV29-1	TRBD2	TRBJ2-1	-	CSAELAGASNEQFF	TGCAGCGCAGAACTAGCGGGAGCTAGCAATGAGCAGTTCTTC
TRBV28	-	TRBJ2-1	-	CASRGPGLYNEQFF	TGTGCCAGCAGGGGCCCGGGACTCTACAATGAGCAGTTCTTC
TRBV19	-	TRBJ2-2	-	CASSLNGELFF	TGTGCCAGTAGCCTTAACGGGGAGCTGTTTTTT